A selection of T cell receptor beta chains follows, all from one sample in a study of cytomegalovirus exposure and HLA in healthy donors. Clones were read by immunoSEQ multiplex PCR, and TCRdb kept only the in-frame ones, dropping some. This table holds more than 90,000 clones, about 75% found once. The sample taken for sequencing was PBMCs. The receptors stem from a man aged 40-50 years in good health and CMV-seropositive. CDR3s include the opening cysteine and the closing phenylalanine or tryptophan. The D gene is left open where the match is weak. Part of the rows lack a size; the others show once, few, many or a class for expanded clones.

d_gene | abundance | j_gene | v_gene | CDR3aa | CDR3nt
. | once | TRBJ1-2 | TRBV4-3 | CASSHGLGADYGYTF | TGCGCCAGCAGCCATGGATTAGGGGCTGACTATGGCTACACCTTC
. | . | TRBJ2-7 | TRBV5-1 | CASSSVAGPYEQYF | TGCGCCAGCAGTTCGGTCGCGGGCCCTTACGAGCAGTACTTC
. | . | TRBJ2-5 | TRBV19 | CASSAPQGGTQYF | TGTGCCAGTAGTGCACCCCAGGGAGGGACCCAGTACTTC
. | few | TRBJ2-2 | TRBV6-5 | CASSYLQGPGELFF | TGTGCCAGCAGTTACCTCCAGGGGCCCGGGGAGCTGTTTTTT
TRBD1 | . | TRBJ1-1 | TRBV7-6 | CASSSTTGTGTEAFF | TGTGCCAGCAGTTCTACGACAGGGACGGGAACTGAAGCTTTCTTT
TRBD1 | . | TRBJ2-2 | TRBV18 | CASSPDRVVTGELFF | TGTGCCAGCTCACCGGACAGGGTGGTAACCGGGGAGCTGTTTTTT
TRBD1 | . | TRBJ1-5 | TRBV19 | CASSIDGQVHQPQHF | TGTGCCAGTAGTATAGATGGACAGGTGCATCAGCCCCAGCATTTT
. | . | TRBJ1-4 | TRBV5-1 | CASSLRGRWDEKLFF | TGCGCCAGCAGCTTGCGCGGGAGGTGGGATGAAAAACTGTTTTTT
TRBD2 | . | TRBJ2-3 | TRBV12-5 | CASGRGVTDTQYF | TGTGCTAGTGGGCGGGGGGTCACAGATACGCAGTATTTT
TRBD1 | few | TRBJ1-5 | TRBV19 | CAISGTGRGPQHF | TGTGCCATCTCCGGGACAGGGAGGGGGCCCCAGCATTTT
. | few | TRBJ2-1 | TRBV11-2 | CASSLVGLLGNEQFF | TGTGCCAGCAGCTTAGTCGGTTTACTCGGCAATGAGCAGTTCTTC
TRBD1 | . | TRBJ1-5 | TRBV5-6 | CASSFGQGNQPQHF | TGTGCCAGCAGCTTCGGACAGGGGAATCAGCCCCAGCATTTT
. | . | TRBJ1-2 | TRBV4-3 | CASSQFTGSGYGYTF | TGCGCCAGCAGCCAATTCACAGGCTCGGGCTATGGCTACACCTTC
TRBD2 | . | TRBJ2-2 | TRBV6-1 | CASSAIAGGPNTGELFF | TGTGCCAGCAGTGCTATAGCGGGGGGGCCGAACACCGGGGAGCTGTTTTTT
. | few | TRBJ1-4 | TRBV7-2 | CASSLAAADEKLFF | TGTGCCAGCAGCTTGGCGGCAGCCGATGAAAAACTGTTTTTT
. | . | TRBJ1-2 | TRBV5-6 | CASSLDSAYGYTF | TGTGCCAGCAGCTTGGACAGTGCCTATGGCTACACCTTC
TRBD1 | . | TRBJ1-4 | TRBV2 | CATNAQGLREKLFF | TGTGCCACCAATGCACAGGGGCTCCGCGAAAAACTGTTTTTT
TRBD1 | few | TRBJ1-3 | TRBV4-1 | CASSQDIGGGHTIYF | TGCGCCAGCAGCCAAGACATAGGGGGCGGTCACACCATATATTTT
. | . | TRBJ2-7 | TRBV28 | CASSFGDTYEQYF | TGTGCCAGCAGTTTCGGGGACACCTACGAGCAGTACTTC
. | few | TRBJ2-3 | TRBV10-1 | CASSESTVGVAQYF | TGCGCCAGCAGTGAGTCGACGGTGGGAGTCGCGCAGTATTTT
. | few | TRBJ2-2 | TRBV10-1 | CASSVVDPNTGELFF | TGCGCCAGCAGTGTAGTAGATCCGAACACCGGGGAGCTGTTTTTT
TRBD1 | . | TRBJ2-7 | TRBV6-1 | CASSRDRGFYEQYF | TGTGCCAGCAGTAGGGACAGGGGGTTCTACGAGCAGTACTTC
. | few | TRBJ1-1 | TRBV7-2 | CASSSQGNTEAFF | TGTGCCAGCAGCTCTCAGGGGAACACTGAAGCTTTCTTT
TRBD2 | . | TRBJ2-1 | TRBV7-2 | CASSPAGGHEQFF | TGTGCCAGCAGCCCAGCGGGGGGGCATGAGCAGTTCTTC
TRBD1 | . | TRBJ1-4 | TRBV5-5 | CASSLRQGSGTNEKLFF | TGTGCCAGCAGCTTACGACAGGGAAGTGGAACTAATGAAAAACTGTTTTTT
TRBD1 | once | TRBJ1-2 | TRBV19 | CASKEGASYGYTF | TGTGCCAGTAAAGAGGGGGCCTCCTATGGCTACACCTTC
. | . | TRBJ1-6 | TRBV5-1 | CASSLDSFGNSPLHF | TGCGCCAGCAGCTTGGACTCTTTCGGGAATTCACCCCTCCACTTT
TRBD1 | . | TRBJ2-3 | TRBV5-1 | CASSLGGQSTDTQYF | TGCGCCAGCAGCTTGGGGGGACAGAGCACAGATACGCAGTATTTT
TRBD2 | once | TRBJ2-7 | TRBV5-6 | CASASGPSGSSYEQYF | TGTGCCAGCGCATCGGGGCCTAGCGGGAGCTCCTACGAGCAGTACTTC